This TCR beta chain was sequenced in a study of T cells in tumors after PD-1 blockade. About the study: Patients had no prior checkpoint blockade, systemic immunosuppressants, or anti-cancer therapy within 4 weeks. During anti-PD-1 treatment, some patients continued daily vismodegib 150 mg.

Repertoires were generated with immunoSEQ multiplex PCR, while TCRdb's copy carries only in-frame clones and drops some. The table records around 45,000 clones, 65% to 85% of them present only once. Study-level results: Some novel exhausted tumor clones appeared in pre-treatment blood, suggesting peripheral recruitment.

On this clone itself: Its specificity is unknown.

Between the trimmed V and J ends, which lost 2 bases and 2 bases, there was a span of 20 bases. Looked up from germline, CDR1 is LGHDT and CDR2 is YNNKEL (reference sequence). The CDR3 contains 18 residues. The receptor comes from a human donor with advanced basal cell or squamous cell carcinoma (not recorded which). Sequenced here: PBMCs, sampled before anti-PD-1 therapy. The chain links TRBV3-1 (or the pseudogene TRBV3-2) to TRBJ2-3, with D perhaps TRBD2 (6 bases). The CDR3 is CASSQRTGLAYNTDTQYF. The CDR3 region has the DNA TGTGCCAGCAGCCAACGTACGGGACTTGCCTATAACACAGATACGCAGTATTTT.